This is a list of T cell receptor beta chains from one sample in a study of blood T cell repertoires in COVID-19. Data came from immunoSEQ multiplex PCR; TCRdb stores just in-frame clones and leaves some out. Among about 220,000 clones listed, roughly 84% were seen once. The specimen was peripheral blood. The receptors come from a woman of 80 years or more with acute or convalescent COVID-19. Each CDR3 is given with its conserved first and last residue. Fields, in order: V gene, D gene, clone size, J gene, CDR3 DNA, CDR3 protein. The D gene is left open where the match is weak. Clone size is not always given. Where it is, it says once, few, many or a class for expanded clones.

TRBV6-1,TRBD2,few,TRBJ2-3,TGTGCCAGCAGTGAAGGCGGCGGGGGAAGAGCAGATACGCAGTATTTT,CASSEGGGGRADTQYF
TRBV25-1,NA,NA,TRBJ1-1,TGTGCCAGTACATGGGGCAGCCTCTTGAACACTGAAGCTTTCTTT,CASTWGSLLNTEAFF
TRBV29-1,NA,NA,TRBJ2-7,TGCAGCGTTGTCGCTACCTACGAGCAGTACTTC,CSVVATYEQYF
TRBV6-2/TRBV6-3,NA,NA,TRBJ2-7,TGTGCCAGCAGTCAAACCCAGGGTTTTGAGCAGTACTTC,CASSQTQGFEQYF
TRBV19,NA,NA,TRBJ2-6,TGTGCCAGTAGTATAGGCCGGAGATCGGCCAACGTCCTGACTTTC,CASSIGRRSANVLTF
TRBV18,NA,NA,TRBJ2-5,TGTGCCAGCTCACCCGTTGAGACAGGCCAAGAGACCCAGTACTTC,CASSPVETGQETQYF
TRBV7-2,NA,NA,TRBJ2-1,TGTGCCAGCAGCTTATGGGGAGCAAGCTCCTACAATGAGCAGTTCTTC,CASSLWGASSYNEQFF
TRBV30,TRBD2,NA,TRBJ2-3,TGTGCCTGGGGAGCGGGGGGGGAGGCAGATACGCAGTATTTT,CAWGAGGEADTQYF
TRBV5-4,NA,NA,TRBJ2-3,TGTGCCAGCAGCTTGGATCAGGGCCTTAGCACAGATACGCAGTATTTT,CASSLDQGLSTDTQYF
TRBV19,TRBD1,NA,TRBJ1-1,TGTGCCAGCGGACAGGGTTTTAACACTGAAGCTTTCTTT,CASGQGFNTEAFF
TRBV28,NA,NA,TRBJ1-1,TGTGCCAGCACCCCCAGGGGCCCTCGCTCCACTGAAGCTTTCTTT,CASTPRGPRSTEAFF
TRBV6-5,TRBD1,NA,TRBJ2-7,TGTGCCAGCAGTTACATGACAGGGCTCGAGCAGTACTTC,CASSYMTGLEQYF
TRBV2,NA,NA,TRBJ2-7,TGTGCCAGCTCGGCCCTCAAGGGGGTCTACGAGCAGTACTTC,CASSALKGVYEQYF
TRBV18,NA,NA,TRBJ2-7,TGTGCCAGCGGACCGACAGCGTACTCCTACGAGCAGTACTTC,CASGPTAYSYEQYF
TRBV3-1/TRBV3-2,TRBD1,once,TRBJ1-3,TGTGCCAGCAGCCCCCGAGGGGGCGGAATAGGAAACACCATATATTTT,CASSPRGGGIGNTIYF
TRBV5-6,NA,NA,TRBJ1-2,TGTGCCAGCAGCTTGGGGGAGGGTGGCTACACCTTC,CASSLGEGGYTF
TRBV3-1/TRBV3-2,NA,NA,TRBJ2-7,TGTGCCAGCAGCCATTTGTCTACCTACGAGCAGTACTTC,CASSHLSTYEQYF
TRBV24-1,NA,NA,TRBJ1-1,TGTGCCACCAGTTCGAACAGGGACATGAACACTGAAGCTTTCTTT,CATSSNRDMNTEAFF
TRBV7-9,NA,NA,TRBJ1-2,TGTGCCAGCAGCATACGCCGGGGAATTGGCTACACCTTC,CASSIRRGIGYTF
TRBV7-2,NA,NA,TRBJ1-1,TGTGCCAGCAGCTTACCGTGGCTAACTAGAGCTTTCTTT,CASSLPWLTRAFF
TRBV19,NA,once,TRBJ1-1,TGTGCCAGTAACGGGGGGCGACCGCTTAAAAGCGAAGCTTTCTTT,CASNGGRPLKSEAFF
TRBV7-9,NA,NA,TRBJ2-5,TGTGCCAGCAGCCCCTTGTGGCTAGCGAAGAATCAAGAGACCCAGTACTTC,CASSPLWLAKNQETQYF
TRBV12-3/TRBV12-4,NA,NA,TRBJ2-7,TGTGCCAGCAGTTTAGGGATCTCGGGTCCGTACTTC,CASSLGISGPYF
TRBV7-9,TRBD1,few,TRBJ1-2,TGTGCCAGCGGGGACAGAAACTATGGCTACACCTTC,CASGDRNYGYTF
TRBV2,TRBD2,NA,TRBJ2-3,TGTGCCAGCAGACTAGCGGGGGTAGGCACAGATACGCAGTATTTT,CASRLAGVGTDTQYF
TRBV14,NA,NA,TRBJ2-3,TGTGCCAGCAGCAAAGGACTCAGCACAGATACGCAGTATTTT,CASSKGLSTDTQYF
TRBV12-3/TRBV12-4,NA,NA,TRBJ1-1,TGTGCCAGCGCACACCCCACTGAAGCTTTCTTT,CASAHPTEAFF
TRBV6-2/TRBV6-3,NA,NA,TRBJ2-1,TGTGCCAGCAGTGGGTGGGCCCCTTACAATGAGCAGTTCTTC,CASSGWAPYNEQFF
TRBV7-9,NA,NA,TRBJ2-1,TGTGCCAGCAGCTCATCGCTATACAATGAGCAGTTCTTC,CASSSSLYNEQFF
TRBV11-2,NA,NA,TRBJ1-2,TGTGCCAGCAGCTTGGACAGATATGGCTACACCTTC,CASSLDRYGYTF
TRBV7-8,TRBD1,NA,TRBJ1-6,TGTGCCAGCAGCCTTGGACAGGGAGGTAATTCACCCCTCCACTTT,CASSLGQGGNSPLHF
TRBV18,TRBD1,few,TRBJ1-2,TGTGCCAGCTCACGAGTGACAGGGCCGGGGGGCTACACCTTC,CASSRVTGPGGYTF
TRBV6-5,NA,NA,TRBJ1-2,TGTGCCAGCAGGGGAGAGGGCGCAAGCAGTGGCTACACCTTC,CASRGEGASSGYTF
TRBV11-2,TRBD2,NA,TRBJ2-3,TGTGCCAGCAGCCAGGTGGGGGGGAGAGATACGCAGTATTTT,CASSQVGGRDTQYF
TRBV29-1,NA,NA,TRBJ2-1,TGCAGCGGTAGAAGGCCGAGGGACAATGAGCAGTTCTTC,CSGRRPRDNEQFF
TRBV18,TRBD2,NA,TRBJ2-1,TGTGCCAGCTCACCCCCGTTGAGGCGGGGGGGCCCCTACAATGAGCAGTTCTTC,CASSPPLRRGGPYNEQFF